This TCR beta chain was sequenced for a study of regulatory and conventional T cells in breast cancer (dated by TCRdb to 2013 to 2016). According to the germline V gene, CDR1 reads KGHDR and CDR2 reads SFDVKD. The CDR3, from cysteine to phenylalanine, totals 14 residues. Only the CDR3 DNA is retained, 42 bases long and in frame from the first base. Deletion took 6 bases off V and 3 bases off J, with a span of 12 bases between the germline ends. Comment on this clonotype: No cognate antigen has been identified for it. No much larger clonotype is one base removed from it; base qualities were not supplied.

Preparation of the library involved PCR. Sequencing was carried out with an Illumina MiSeq. TCRdb reprocessing: public reads trimmed at Q25 with fastp, clones called with MiXCR, in-frame beta chains kept. Under each unique CDR3 protein, matching rows form one entry showing the most common genes and DNA. The sample records some 9,900 distinct CDR3 sequences, roughly 34% of which are singletons. The ten biggest clones cover under 6.5% of the sample. The sequence was obtained from a male donor in good health. Specimen: conventional T cells from blood. Recombination linked TRBV24-1 to TRBJ2-3; TRBD2 might be the D gene, on 6 matching bases. The base sequence is TGTGCCACCAGTATCGGGGGAAGTACAGATACGCAGTATTTT. Protein translation: CATSIGGSTDTQYF.